A single sample gave rise to the 9 T cell receptor beta chains below, sequenced in a study of CD8 T cells in ankylosing spondylitis. Overall study findings and caveats: A motif of under 10 highly homologous TCR beta variants was seen as apparently characteristic of ankylosing spondylitis blood.

TCRdb ran MiXCR on the 5' RACE reads and lists one entry per CDR3 protein. Of fewer than 500,000 distinct CDR3 sequences in the sample, approximately 20% were seen once. Their antigen targets remain unknown. The sequenced material came from blood, either unsorted or a sorted T cell fraction (not recorded which). All receptors derive from a male donor with ankylosing spondylitis.

This chain uses TRBV28 with TRBJ2-7, with a tentative D call TRBD2 (5 bases). Germline V gene data show CDR1 as MDHEN and CDR2 as SYDVKM. Deletions cut 8 bases from V and 3 bases from J, with 11 bases between. The CDR3 is 12 amino acids. CDR3 DNA sequence: TGTGCCAGCTTTAGCGACTTCTACGAGCAGTACTTC. It codes for CASFSDFYEQYF.

The chain uses TRBV7-2 and TRBJ1-5, with D hard to call. This CDR3 is 14 amino acids long. The V end lost 2 bases, the J end lost 6 bases, and 11 bases lay between the germline ends. Germline CDR1 and CDR2: SGHTA and FQGNSA. The CDR3 DNA sequence: TGTGCCAGCAGCTTAATAGTGTCGGGTCAGCCCCAGCATTTT. It is translated as CASSLIVSGQPQHF.

This sequence joins TRBV11-2 and TRBJ2-1; 12 bases agree with TRBD2. The CDR3 sequence is 18 residues long. The J segment lost 9 bases and the V segment lost 0 bases, leaving 12 bases of the junction unmatched. Germline CDR1 reads SGHAT; CDR2 reads FQNNGV. CDR3 protein: CASSLDSRLAGVSFEQFF. DNA of the CDR3: TGTGCCAGCAGCTTAGATTCCAGACTAGCGGGAGTTTCTTTTGAGCAGTTCTTC.

The sample holds a few counts of this clonotype. V is TRBV11-3 and J is TRBJ1-4; D is perhaps TRBD1 (6 bases). Germline V gene lookup returns CDR1 SGHNT and CDR2 YENEEA. V was pared by 3 bases and J by 5 bases, with 13 bases between. The CDR3 runs to 15 residues. In DNA form, the CDR3 reads TGTGCCAGCAGCTTCGGCGGGACACAGAATGAAAAACTGTTTTTT. Translating it yields CASSFGGTQNEKLFF.

This clonotype was recorded a few times. This chain joins TRBV5-1 and TRBJ2-7; 8 bases agree with TRBD1. CDR1 is SGHRS, CDR2 YFSETQ, per germline. The CDR3 loop spans 14 amino acids. The ends lost 3 bases at V and 5 bases at J; junction bases unmatched: 7. The CDR3 DNA is TGCGCCAGCAGCTGGACGGACAGGGACCACGAGCAGTACTTC. Protein: CASSWTDRDHEQYF.

The V and J genes are TRBV7-3 and TRBJ2-2, with D uncertain. Trimming cost V 4 bases and J 6 bases, with 21 bases left between them. The CDR3 is made up of 17 amino acids. CDR1 SGHTA and CDR2 FQGTGA come from the germline V gene. CDR3 residues: CASSSSVSVGVAGELFF. The CDR3 DNA is TGTGCCAGCAGCTCCTCGGTGTCGGTTGGAGTGGCCGGGGAGCTGTTTTTT.

In its sample, this clonotype was seen a few times. V usage is TRBV29-1 and J usage is TRBJ1-5; 9 positions agree with TRBD1. Losses at the gene ends were 4 bases for V and 5 bases for J; bases not matched to a gene: 3. The CDR3 loop spans 13 amino acids. Germline values: CDR1 SQVTM, CDR2 ANQGSEA. CDR3 protein: CSVGGQGDQPQHF. The CDR3 DNA reads as TGCAGCGTTGGGGGACAGGGAGATCAGCCCCAGCATTTT.

This clonotype was seen a few times. The V and J genes are TRBV9 and TRBJ2-7, with TRBD2 matching over 7 bases. CDR1 and CDR2 (germline): SGDLS, YYNGEE. This CDR3 has 17 residues. V lost 3 bases and J lost 2; bases outside the gene matches: 14. The CDR3 DNA is TGTGCCAGCAGCGAGTTTGACCGGGGAGGGCCCACCTACGAGCAGTACTTC. Amino acid sequence: CASSEFDRGGPTYEQYF.

This clonotype turned up a few times. The rearrangement joins TRBV7-2 to TRBJ2-2; D not resolved. The germline gives CDR1 SGHTA, CDR2 FQGNSA. The V gene lost 0 bases and the J gene lost 7 bases, with 6 bases spanning the gap. CDR3 size: 13 residues. The CDR3 region is CASSLAPDGELFF. The CDR3 nucleotides read TGTGCCAGCAGCTTAGCGCCCGACGGGGAGCTGTTTTTT.